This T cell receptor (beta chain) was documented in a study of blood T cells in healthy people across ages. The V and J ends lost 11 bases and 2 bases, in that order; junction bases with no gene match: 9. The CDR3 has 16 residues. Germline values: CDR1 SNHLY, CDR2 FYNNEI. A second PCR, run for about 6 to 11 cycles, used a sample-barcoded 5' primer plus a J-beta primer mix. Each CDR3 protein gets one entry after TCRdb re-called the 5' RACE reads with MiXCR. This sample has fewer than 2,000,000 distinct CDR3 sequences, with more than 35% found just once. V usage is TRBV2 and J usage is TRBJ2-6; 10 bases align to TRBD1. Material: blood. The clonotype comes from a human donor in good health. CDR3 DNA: TGTGCCCGTCAAGGGACAGGGGCTACTGGGGCCAACGTCCTGACTTTC. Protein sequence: CARQGTGATGANVLTF.